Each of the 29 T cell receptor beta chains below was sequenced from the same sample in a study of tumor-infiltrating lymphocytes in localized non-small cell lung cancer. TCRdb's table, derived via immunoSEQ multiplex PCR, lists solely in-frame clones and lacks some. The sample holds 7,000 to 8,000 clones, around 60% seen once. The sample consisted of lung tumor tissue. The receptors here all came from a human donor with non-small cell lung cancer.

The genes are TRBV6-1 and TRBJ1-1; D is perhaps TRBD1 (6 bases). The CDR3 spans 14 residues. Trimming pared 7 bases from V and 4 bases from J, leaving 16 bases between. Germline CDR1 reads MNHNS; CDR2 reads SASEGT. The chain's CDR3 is CASTLTGYRTEAFF. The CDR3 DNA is TGTGCCAGCACCTTGACAGGTTATCGCACTGAAGCTTTCTTT.

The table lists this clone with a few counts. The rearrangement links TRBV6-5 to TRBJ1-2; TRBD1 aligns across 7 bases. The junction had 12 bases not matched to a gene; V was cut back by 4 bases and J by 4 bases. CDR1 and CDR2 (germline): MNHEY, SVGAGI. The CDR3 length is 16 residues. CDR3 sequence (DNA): TGTGCCAGCAGTTGGACCCTCTCGGGACAGATCTATGGCTACACCTTC. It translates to CASSWTLSGQIYGYTF.

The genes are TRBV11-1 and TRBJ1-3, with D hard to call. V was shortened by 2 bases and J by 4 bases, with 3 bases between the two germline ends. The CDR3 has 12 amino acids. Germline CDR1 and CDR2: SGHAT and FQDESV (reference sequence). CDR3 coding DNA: TGTGCCAGCAGCTTATCCGGAAACACCATATATTTT. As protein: CASSLSGNTIYF.

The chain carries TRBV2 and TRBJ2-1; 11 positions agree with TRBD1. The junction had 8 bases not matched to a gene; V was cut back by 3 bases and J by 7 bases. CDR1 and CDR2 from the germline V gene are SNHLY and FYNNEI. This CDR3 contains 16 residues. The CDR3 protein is CASSDGEGQGGNEQFF. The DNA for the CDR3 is TGTGCCAGCAGTGATGGGGAGGGACAGGGGGGGAATGAGCAGTTCTTC.

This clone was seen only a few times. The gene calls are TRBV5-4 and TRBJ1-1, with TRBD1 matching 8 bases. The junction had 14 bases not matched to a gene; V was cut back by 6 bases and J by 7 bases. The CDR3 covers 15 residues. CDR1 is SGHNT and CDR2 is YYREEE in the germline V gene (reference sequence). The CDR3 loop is CASTQDRGRRGEAFF. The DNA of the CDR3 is TGTGCCAGCACCCAAGACAGGGGTCGCCGAGGTGAAGCTTTCTTT.

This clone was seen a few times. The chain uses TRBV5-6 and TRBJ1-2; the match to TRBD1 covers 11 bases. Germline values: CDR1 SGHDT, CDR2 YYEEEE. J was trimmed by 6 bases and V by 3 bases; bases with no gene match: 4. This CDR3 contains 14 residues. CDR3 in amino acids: CASSYGQGADGYTF. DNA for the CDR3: TGTGCCAGCAGCTACGGACAGGGGGCTGATGGCTACACCTTC. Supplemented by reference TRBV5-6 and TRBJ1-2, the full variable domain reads DAGVTQSPTHLIKTRGQQVTLRCSPKSGHDTVSWYQQALGQGPQFIFQYYEEEERQRGNFPDRFSGHQFPNYSSELNVNALLLGDSALYLCASSYGQGADGYTFGSGTRLTVV.

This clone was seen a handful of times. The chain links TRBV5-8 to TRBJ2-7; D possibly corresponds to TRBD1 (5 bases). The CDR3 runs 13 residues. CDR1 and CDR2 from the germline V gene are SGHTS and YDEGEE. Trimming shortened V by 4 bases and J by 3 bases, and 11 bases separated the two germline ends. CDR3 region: CASSPDILYEQYF. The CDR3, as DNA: TGTGCCAGCAGCCCGGACATTCTCTACGAGCAGTACTTC. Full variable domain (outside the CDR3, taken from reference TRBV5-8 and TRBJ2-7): EAGVTQSPTHLIKTRGQQATLRCSPISGHTSVYWYQQALGLGLQFLLWYDEGEERNRGNFPPRFSGRQFPNYSSELNVNALELEDSALYLCASSPDILYEQYFGPGTRLTVT.

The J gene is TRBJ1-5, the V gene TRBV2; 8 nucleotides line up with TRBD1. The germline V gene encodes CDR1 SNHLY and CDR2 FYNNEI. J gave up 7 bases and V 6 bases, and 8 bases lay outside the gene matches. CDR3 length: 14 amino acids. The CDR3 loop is CASRPDRASQPQHF. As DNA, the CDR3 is TGTGCCAGCAGACCGGACAGGGCGAGCCAGCCCCAGCATTTT.

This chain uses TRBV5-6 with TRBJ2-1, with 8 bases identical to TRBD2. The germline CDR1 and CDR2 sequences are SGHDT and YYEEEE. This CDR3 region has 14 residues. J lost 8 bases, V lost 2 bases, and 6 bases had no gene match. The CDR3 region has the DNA TGTGCCAGCAGCTTAGCGGGAGAAGTCCATGAGCAGTTCTTC. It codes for CASSLAGEVHEQFF.

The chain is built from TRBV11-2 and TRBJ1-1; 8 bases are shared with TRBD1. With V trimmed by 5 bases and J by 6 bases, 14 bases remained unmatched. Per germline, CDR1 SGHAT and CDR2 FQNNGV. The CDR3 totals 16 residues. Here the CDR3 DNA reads TGTGCCAGCAGCCTAACGCGGATCCAGGGACAGGCTGAAGCTTTCTTT. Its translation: CASSLTRIQGQAEAFF.

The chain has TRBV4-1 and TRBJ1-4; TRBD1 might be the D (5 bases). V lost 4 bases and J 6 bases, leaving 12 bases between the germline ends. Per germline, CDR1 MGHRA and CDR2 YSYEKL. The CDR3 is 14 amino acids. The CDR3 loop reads CASSRRGEDEKLFF. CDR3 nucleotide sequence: TGCGCCAGCAGCCGGAGGGGTGAGGATGAAAAACTGTTTTTT.

CDR3 in DNA: TGTGCCAGCAGCTTAGGCGGCACTAGCACAGATACGCAGTATTTT. This codes for CASSLGGTSTDTQYF. The chain employs TRBV7-9 and TRBJ2-3, with D uncertain. This CDR3 has 15 residues. Germline V lookup: CDR1 SEHNR, CDR2 FQNEAQ (reference sequence). The ends were cut back, 1 base at V and 0 bases at J, with 8 bases in the middle.

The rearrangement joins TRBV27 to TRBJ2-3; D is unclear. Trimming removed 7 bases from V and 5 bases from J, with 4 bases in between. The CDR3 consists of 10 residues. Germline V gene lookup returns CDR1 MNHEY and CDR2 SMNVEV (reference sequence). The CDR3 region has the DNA TGTGCCAGCAAGGGAGATACGCAGTATTTT. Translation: CASKGDTQYF.

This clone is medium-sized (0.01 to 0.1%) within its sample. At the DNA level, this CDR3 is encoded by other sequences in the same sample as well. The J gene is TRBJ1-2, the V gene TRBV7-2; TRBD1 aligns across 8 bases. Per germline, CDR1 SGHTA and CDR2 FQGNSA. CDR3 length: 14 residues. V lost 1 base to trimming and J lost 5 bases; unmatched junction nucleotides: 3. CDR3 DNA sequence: TGTGCCAGCAGCTTAGGGACAGGGCGTTATGGCTACACCTTC. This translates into CASSLGTGRYGYTF.

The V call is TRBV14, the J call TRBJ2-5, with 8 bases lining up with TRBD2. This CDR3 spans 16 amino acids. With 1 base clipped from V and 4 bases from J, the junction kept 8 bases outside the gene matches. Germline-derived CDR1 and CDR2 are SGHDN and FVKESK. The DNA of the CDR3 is TGTGCCAGCAGCCAAGTTACGGGAGGGCCAGGAGAGACCCAGTACTTC. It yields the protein CASSQVTGGPGETQYF. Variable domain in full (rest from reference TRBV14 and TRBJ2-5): EAGVTQFPSHSVIEKGQTVTLRCDPISGHDNLYWYRRVMGKEIKFLLHFVKESKQDESGMPNNRFLAERTGGTYSTLKVQPAELEDSGVYFCASSQVTGGPGETQYFGPGTRLLVL.

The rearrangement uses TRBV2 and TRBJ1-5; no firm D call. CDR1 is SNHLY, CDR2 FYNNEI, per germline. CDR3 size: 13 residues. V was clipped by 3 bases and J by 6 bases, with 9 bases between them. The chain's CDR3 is CASSEGIFQPQHF. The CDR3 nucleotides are TGTGCCAGCAGTGAGGGGATCTTTCAGCCCCAGCATTTT.

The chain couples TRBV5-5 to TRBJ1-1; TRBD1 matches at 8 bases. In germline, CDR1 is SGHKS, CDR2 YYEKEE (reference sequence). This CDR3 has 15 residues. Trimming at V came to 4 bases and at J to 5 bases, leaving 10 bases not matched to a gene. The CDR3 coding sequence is TGTGCCAGCAGCAACCGAGACAGGGGTGGGACTGAAGCTTTCTTT. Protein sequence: CASSNRDRGGTEAFF.

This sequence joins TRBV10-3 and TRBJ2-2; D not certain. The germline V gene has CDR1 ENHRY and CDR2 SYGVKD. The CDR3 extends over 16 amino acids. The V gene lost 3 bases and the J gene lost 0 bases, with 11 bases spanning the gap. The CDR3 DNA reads TGTGCCATCAGTGAAACTGACAAGACGAACACCGGGGAGCTGTTTTTT. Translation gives CAISETDKTNTGELFF.

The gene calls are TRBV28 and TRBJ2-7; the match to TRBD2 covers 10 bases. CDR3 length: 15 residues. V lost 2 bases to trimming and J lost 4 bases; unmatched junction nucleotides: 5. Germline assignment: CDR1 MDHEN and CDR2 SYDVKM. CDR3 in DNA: TGTGCCAGCAGTTTAGCGGCTAGCGGGAGTTACGAGCAGTACTTC. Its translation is CASSLAASGSYEQYF. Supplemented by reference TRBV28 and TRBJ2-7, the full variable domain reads DVKVTQSSRYLVKRTGEKVFLECVQDMDHENMFWYRQDPGLGLRLIYFSYDVKMKEKGDIPEGYSVSREKKERFSLILESASTNQTSMYLCASSLAASGSYEQYFGPGTRLTVT.

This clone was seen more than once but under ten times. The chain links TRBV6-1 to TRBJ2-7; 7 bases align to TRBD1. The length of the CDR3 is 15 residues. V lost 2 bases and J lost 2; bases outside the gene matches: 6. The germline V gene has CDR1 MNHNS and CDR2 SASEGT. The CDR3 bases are TGTGCCAGCAGTGAAAAGGGACAGAGAACCTACGAGCAGTACTTC. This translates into CASSEKGQRTYEQYF.

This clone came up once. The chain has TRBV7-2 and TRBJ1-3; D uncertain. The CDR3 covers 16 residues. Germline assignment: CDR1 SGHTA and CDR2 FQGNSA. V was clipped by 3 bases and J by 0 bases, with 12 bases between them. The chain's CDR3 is CASSFAGSSSGNTIYF. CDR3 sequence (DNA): TGTGCCAGCAGCTTCGCAGGTTCGAGCTCTGGAAACACCATATATTTT.

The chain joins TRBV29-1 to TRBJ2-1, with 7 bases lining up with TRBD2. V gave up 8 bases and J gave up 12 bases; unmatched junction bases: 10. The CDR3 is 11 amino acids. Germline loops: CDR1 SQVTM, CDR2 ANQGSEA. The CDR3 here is CSLYGGEGQFF. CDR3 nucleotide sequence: TGCAGCTTGTACGGAGGGGAGGGGCAGTTCTTC.

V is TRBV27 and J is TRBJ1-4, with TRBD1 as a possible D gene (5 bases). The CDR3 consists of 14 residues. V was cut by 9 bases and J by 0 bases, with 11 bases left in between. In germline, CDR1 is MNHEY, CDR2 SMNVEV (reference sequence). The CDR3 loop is CASKRGTTNEKLFF. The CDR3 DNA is TGTGCCAGTAAAAGGGGAACAACTAATGAAAAACTGTTTTTT.

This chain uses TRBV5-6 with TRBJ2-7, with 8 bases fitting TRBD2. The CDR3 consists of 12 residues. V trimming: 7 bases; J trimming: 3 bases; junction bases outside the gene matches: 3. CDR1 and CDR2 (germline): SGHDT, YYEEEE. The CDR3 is CASGTRHYEQYF. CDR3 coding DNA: TGTGCCAGCGGGACTAGGCACTACGAGCAGTACTTC.

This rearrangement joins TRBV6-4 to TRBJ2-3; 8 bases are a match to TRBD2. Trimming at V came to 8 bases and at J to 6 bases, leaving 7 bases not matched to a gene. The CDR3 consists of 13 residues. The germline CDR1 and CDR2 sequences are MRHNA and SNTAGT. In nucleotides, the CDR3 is TGTGCCAGCTCGGGGGGGGCCCTCGATACGCAGTATTTT. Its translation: CASSGGALDTQYF.

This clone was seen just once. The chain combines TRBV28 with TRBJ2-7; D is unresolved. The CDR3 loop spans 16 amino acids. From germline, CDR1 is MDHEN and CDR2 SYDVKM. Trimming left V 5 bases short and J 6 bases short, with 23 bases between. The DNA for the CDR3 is TGTGCCAGCAGTCGTCAGGAACCCTTTGGGTCGGGCGAGCAGTACTTC. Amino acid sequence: CASSRQEPFGSGEQYF.

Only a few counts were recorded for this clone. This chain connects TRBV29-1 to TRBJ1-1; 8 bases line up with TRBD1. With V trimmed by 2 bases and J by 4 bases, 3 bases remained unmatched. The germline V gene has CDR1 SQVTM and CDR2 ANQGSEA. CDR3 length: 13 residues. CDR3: CSVERQGLTEAFF. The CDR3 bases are TGCAGCGTTGAAAGACAGGGGCTCACTGAAGCTTTCTTT.

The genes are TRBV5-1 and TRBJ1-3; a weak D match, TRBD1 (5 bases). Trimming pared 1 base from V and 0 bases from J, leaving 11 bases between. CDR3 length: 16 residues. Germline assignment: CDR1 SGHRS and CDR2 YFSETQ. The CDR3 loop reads CASSLSGVDSGNTIYF. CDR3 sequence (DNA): TGCGCCAGCAGCTTGTCGGGGGTAGACTCTGGAAACACCATATATTTT.

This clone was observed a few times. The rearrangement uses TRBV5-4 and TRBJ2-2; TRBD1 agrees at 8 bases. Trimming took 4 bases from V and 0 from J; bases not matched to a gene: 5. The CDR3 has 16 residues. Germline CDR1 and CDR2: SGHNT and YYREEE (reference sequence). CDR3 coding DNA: TGTGCCAGCAGCCTAGGACAGGGAGCGAACACCGGGGAGCTGTTTTTT. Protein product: CASSLGQGANTGELFF.